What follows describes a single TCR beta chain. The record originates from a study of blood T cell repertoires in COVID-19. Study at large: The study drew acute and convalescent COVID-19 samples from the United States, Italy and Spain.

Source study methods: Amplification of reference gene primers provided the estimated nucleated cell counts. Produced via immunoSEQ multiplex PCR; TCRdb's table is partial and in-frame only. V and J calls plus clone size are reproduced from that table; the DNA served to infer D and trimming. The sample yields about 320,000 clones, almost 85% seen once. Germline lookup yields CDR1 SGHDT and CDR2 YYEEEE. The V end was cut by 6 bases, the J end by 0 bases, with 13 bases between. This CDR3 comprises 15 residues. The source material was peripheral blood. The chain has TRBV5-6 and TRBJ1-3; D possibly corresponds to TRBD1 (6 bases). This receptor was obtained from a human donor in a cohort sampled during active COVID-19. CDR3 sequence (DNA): TGTGCCAGCAACCTCAGGGGTTACTCTGGAAACACCATATATTTT. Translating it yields CASNLRGYSGNTIYF.